This section outlines one TCR beta chain sequence together with its context. Sequenced by immunoSEQ multiplex PCR; TCRdb stores in-frame clones only, minus some. Of 65,000 to 80,000 clones in the sample, just over 90% are singletons; the top ten hold around 1.5%. The sample belongs to a study of T cell changes during pregnancy in multiple sclerosis. This material consisted of peripheral blood, taken in the third trimester of pregnancy. The source of this sequence is a female donor with multiple sclerosis, enrolled in a pregnancy study.

CDR3 coding DNA: TGCGCCAGCAGCCCCCTAGGGGTAATGGAGCTGTTTTTT. Amino acids: CASSPLGVMELFF. This chain connects TRBV5-1 to TRBJ2-2, with a tentative D call TRBD1 (5 bases). The V end was cut by 4 bases, the J end by 10 bases, with 14 bases between. This CDR3 has 13 amino acids. Germline V CDR1 and CDR2: SGHRS, YFSETQ.